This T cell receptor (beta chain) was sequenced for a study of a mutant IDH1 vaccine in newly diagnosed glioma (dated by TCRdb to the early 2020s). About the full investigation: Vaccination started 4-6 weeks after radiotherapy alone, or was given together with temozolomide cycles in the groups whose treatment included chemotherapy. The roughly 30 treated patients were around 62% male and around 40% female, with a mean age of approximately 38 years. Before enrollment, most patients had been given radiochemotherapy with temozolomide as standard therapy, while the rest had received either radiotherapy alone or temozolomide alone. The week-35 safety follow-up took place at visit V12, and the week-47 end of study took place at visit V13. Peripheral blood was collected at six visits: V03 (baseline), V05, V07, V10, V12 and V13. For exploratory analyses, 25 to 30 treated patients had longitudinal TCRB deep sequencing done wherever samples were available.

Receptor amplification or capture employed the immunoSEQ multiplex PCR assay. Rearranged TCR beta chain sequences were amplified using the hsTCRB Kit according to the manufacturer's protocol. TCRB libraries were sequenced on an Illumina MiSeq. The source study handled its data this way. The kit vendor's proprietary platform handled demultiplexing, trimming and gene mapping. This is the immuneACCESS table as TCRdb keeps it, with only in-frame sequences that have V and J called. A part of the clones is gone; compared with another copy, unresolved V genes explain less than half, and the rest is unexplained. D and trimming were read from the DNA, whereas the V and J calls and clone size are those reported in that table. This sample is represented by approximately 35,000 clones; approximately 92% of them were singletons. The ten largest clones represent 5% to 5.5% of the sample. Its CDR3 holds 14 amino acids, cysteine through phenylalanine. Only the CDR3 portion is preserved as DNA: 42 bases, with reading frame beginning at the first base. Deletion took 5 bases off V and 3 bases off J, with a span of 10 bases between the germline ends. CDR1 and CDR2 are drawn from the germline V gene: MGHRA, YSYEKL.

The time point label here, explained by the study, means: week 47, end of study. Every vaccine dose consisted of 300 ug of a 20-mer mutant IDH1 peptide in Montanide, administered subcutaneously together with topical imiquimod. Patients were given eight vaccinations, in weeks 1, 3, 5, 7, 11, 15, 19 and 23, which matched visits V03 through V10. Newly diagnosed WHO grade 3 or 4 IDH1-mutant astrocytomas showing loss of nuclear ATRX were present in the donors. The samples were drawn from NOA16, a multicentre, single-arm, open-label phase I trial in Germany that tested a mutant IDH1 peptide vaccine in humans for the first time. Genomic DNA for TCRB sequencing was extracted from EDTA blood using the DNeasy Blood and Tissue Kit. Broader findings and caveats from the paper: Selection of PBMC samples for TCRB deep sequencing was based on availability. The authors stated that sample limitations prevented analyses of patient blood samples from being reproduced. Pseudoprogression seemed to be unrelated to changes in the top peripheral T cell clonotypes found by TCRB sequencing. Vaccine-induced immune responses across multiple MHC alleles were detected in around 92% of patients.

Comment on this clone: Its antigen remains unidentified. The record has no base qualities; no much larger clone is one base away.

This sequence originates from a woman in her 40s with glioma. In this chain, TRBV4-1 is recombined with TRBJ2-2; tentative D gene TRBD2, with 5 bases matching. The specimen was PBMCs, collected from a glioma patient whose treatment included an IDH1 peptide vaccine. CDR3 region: CASSAHGDTGELFF. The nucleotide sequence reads TGCGCCAGCAGCGCTCACGGGGACACCGGGGAGCTGTTTTTT.